This TCR beta chain was profiled in a study of T cell responses to AZD1222 COVID-19 vaccine. This CDR3 has 15 residues. Assay: immunoSEQ multiplex PCR; the TCRdb copy retains only in-frame clones and omits some. The sample has 65,000 to 80,000 clones; around nine tenths are singletons. The TCR was taken from an adult who received the MenACWY meningococcal vaccine as a control. The rearrangement links TRBV12-1 to TRBJ2-7; the table's D call, TRBD1, has no DNA check behind it. TRBV12-1 is annotated as a pseudogene. This material consisted of peripheral blood, taken 28 days after the second dose of the MenACWY control vaccine. The CDR3 DNA is TGTGCCAGCAGCTCCTCGGGACAGGACGTTTGGGAGCAGTACTTC. Translation: CASSSSGQDVWEQYF.